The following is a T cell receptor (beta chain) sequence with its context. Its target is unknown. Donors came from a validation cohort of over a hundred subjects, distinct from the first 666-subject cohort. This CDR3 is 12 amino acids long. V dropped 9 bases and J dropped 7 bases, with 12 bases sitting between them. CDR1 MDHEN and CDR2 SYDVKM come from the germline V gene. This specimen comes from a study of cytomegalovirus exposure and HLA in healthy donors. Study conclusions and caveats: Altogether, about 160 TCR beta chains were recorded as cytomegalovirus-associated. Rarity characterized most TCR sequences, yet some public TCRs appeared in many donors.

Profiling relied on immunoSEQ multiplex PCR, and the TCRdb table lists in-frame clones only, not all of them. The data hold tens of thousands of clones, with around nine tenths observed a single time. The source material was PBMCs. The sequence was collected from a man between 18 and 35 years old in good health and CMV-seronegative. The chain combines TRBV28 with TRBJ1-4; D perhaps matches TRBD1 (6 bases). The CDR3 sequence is CASKTGSEKLFF. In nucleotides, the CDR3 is TGTGCCAGTAAGACAGGAAGTGAAAAACTGTTTTTT.